These 13 T cell receptor beta chains originate from one sample sequenced in a study of shared clonotypes between healthy human individuals. TCRdb's copy holds only in-frame clones and misses some; the assay was immunoSEQ multiplex PCR. The table includes around 1.9 million clones, roughly 95% detected once. Naive CD8 isolation took CD45RO-negative cells positively selected for CCR7 and excluded terminally differentiated effector memory CD45RA+ cells. Material for sequencing was naive CD8+ T cells from PBMCs. These receptors all come from a man aged 18-30 years in good health. Some clones in this sample may be carry-over from other donors' samples.

The J gene is TRBJ2-5, the V gene TRBV7-2; 13 bases align to TRBD2. Germline CDR1 is SGHTA and CDR2 is FQGNSA. V gave up 3 bases and J gave up 5 bases; unmatched junction bases: 9. The CDR3 totals 17 residues. In nucleotides, the CDR3 is TGTGCCAGCAGCTTGAGACTAGCGGGAGGAGGGTGGGAGACCCAGTACTTC. It is translated as CASSLRLAGGGWETQYF.

V gene TRBV7-8 combines with J gene TRBJ2-7; 13 bases match TRBD2. The CDR3 runs 16 residues. Germline lookup yields CDR1 SGHVS and CDR2 FQNEAQ. Trimming took 4 bases from V and 9 from J; bases not matched to a gene: 12. The CDR3 DNA reads TGTGCCAGCAGCTCGGGACTAGCGGGAACGATGGGCGCGCAGTACTTC. Amino acids: CASSSGLAGTMGAQYF.

The V gene is TRBV7-3, the J gene TRBJ1-1, with D possibly being TRBD1 (6 bases). CDR1 and CDR2 (germline): SGHTA, FQGTGA. The CDR3 sequence is 14 residues long. V dropped 5 bases and J dropped 4 bases, with 14 bases sitting between them. The CDR3 is CASSLQGGGTEAFF. CDR3 DNA: TGTGCCAGCAGCCTACAGGGTGGCGGCACTGAAGCTTTCTTT.

V and J are TRBV19 and TRBJ1-4; no firm D call. V lost 3 bases and J 15 bases, leaving 11 bases between the germline ends. The CDR3 is 11 residues long. Germline lookup yields CDR1 LNHDA and CDR2 SQIVND (reference sequence). The CDR3: CASSMLGTVFF. The CDR3 DNA reads as TGTGCCAGTAGTATGTTGGGTACGGTGTTTTTT. Full variable domain (remainder filled in from reference TRBV19 and TRBJ1-4): DGGITQSPKYLFRKEGQNVTLSCEQNLNHDAMYWYRQDPGQGLRLIYYSQIVNDFQKGDIAEGYSVSREKKESFPLTVTSAQKNPTAFYLCASSMLGTVFFGSGTQLSVL.

The chain joins TRBV7-9 to TRBJ1-2; D gene uncertain. The germline V gene has CDR1 SEHNR and CDR2 FQNEAQ (reference sequence). CDR3 size: 15 residues. Trimming shortened V by 5 bases and J by 5 bases, and 18 bases separated the two germline ends. In nucleotides, the CDR3 is TGTGCCAGCAGCCCTAAACTGGAGAGCACTTATGGCTACACCTTC. This translates into CASSPKLESTYGYTF.

In the case of this clone: The identical CDR3 is also encoded by other nucleotide sequences in the sample. The rearrangement links TRBV28 to TRBJ2-7, with 13 positions matching TRBD2. This CDR3 is 16 amino acids long. Germline V lookup: CDR1 MDHEN, CDR2 SYDVKM. V trimming: 5 bases; J trimming: 4 bases; junction bases outside the gene matches: 8. The chain's CDR3 is CASSPRLAGGRYEQYF. The CDR3 bases are TGTGCCAGCAGTCCAAGACTAGCGGGAGGACGATACGAGCAGTACTTC.

The chain uses TRBV9 and TRBJ1-1, with D unresolved. CDR3 length equals 14 residues. The V gene's germline CDR1 is SGDLS and CDR2 YYNGEE. The V gene lost 3 bases and the J gene lost 4 bases, with 13 bases spanning the gap. CDR3 protein: CASSEVTPGTEAFF. CDR3 coding DNA: TGTGCCAGCAGCGAGGTAACCCCGGGCACTGAAGCTTTCTTT.

V usage is TRBV10-1 and J usage is TRBJ2-3; 7 bases are a match to TRBD1. V gave up 8 bases and J gave up 0 bases; unmatched junction bases: 5. This CDR3 is 14 amino acids long. The germline CDR1 and CDR2 sequences are WNHNN and SYGVQD (reference sequence). In DNA form, the CDR3 reads TGCGCCAGCCGGACAGGAGCTAGCACAGATACGCAGTATTTT. Its translation is CASRTGASTDTQYF.

With regard to this clone: Other DNA sequences from this sample encode an identical CDR3 as well. J is TRBJ2-7 and V is TRBV7-6; D is possibly TRBD2 (5 bases). V was shortened by 4 bases and J by 6 bases, with 7 bases between the two germline ends. CDR1 is SGHVS, CDR2 FNYEAQ, per germline. This CDR3 is 11 amino acids long. In DNA, the CDR3 is TGTGCCAGCAGCTCCCGGGGCGAGCAGTACTTC. Protein: CASSSRGEQYF.

As concerns this clone: Other DNA sequences in the same sample also yield this CDR3. J is TRBJ2-1 and V is TRBV4-2; TRBD2 agrees at 13 bases. Germline assignment: CDR1 LGHNA and CDR2 YNFKEQ. The CDR3 covers 16 residues. After removal of 1 base from V and 4 bases from J, the junction contained 1 base not matched to a gene. As DNA, the CDR3 is TGTGCCAGCAGCCAAGGACTAGCGGGAGGTTACAATGAGCAGTTCTTC. Translated, it gives CASSQGLAGGYNEQFF.

This rearrangement joins TRBV30 to TRBJ1-1; 8 nucleotides agree with TRBD1. Per germline, CDR1 GTSNPN and CDR2 SVGIG (reference sequence). The ends lost 1 base at V and 0 bases at J; junction bases unmatched: 7. This CDR3 contains 16 residues. CDR3 sequence: CAWSGLTGAMNTEAFF. CDR3 coding DNA: TGTGCCTGGAGTGGCCTGACAGGGGCAATGAACACTGAAGCTTTCTTT.

The chain has TRBV27 and TRBJ2-2, with 12 bases matching TRBD2. Germline V gives CDR1 MNHEY, CDR2 SMNVEV (reference sequence). The V gene end was trimmed by 10 bases and the J gene end by 5 bases; junction bases not matched to a gene: 5. The CDR3 covers 14 residues. CDR3 sequence (DNA): TGTGCCACCGGACTAGCGGGAAGGACCGGGGAGCTGTTTTTT. As protein: CATGLAGRTGELFF.

The chain uses TRBV5-1 and TRBJ2-7; the D gene is possibly TRBD1 (5 bases). Germline values: CDR1 SGHRS, CDR2 YFSETQ. CDR3 length: 14 residues. Trimming cost V 3 bases and J 1 base, with 11 bases left between them. CDR3 protein: CASSWSGISYEQYF. The CDR3 DNA sequence: TGCGCCAGCAGCTGGTCAGGGATATCCTACGAGCAGTACTTC.